This entry is about one TCR beta chain. One end of the junction is discordant with germline, which a read error may explain. This sample's RNA came from whole unsorted tissue. This sample is drawn from a study of tumor and adjacent non-tumor tissue in lung cancer. This CDR3 is built from 15 residues. CDR1 and CDR2 (germline): DFQATT, SNEGSKA (reference sequence). A modified ARM-PCR protocol with three rounds of nested PCR amplified TCRbeta. TCRdb passed the multiplex PCR reads through MiXCR, listing each CDR3 protein once. The sample has 100,000 to 150,000 distinct CDR3 sequences, approximately 66% seen once.

V gene TRBV20-1 combines with J gene TRBJ2-7, with D perhaps TRBD1 or TRBD2 (6 bases each). The receptor was derived from a young man with non-small cell lung cancer. Sample: lung tumor tissue. In nucleotides, the CDR3 is TGCAGTGCTACTAAGACTAGGGGGAGTTCCTACGAGCACTACTTC. Translated, it gives CSATKTRGSSYEHYF.